This T cell receptor (beta chain) was captured by sequencing in a study of tumor-infiltrating lymphocytes in primary liver carcinoma. Whole-study results and caveats: Significantly greater top-250-clone fractions characterized tumors relative to blood (p = 0.039).

TCR beta cDNA was reverse-transcribed from roughly 520 ng of total RNA. The reaction used a constant-region primer and ProtoScript II reverse transcriptase. A slightly modified ARM-PCR protocol with three nested multiplex PCR rounds produced these TCR beta libraries. Via MiXCR, TCRdb re-called the multiplex PCR reads, giving one row per CDR3 protein. The data show 20,000 to 25,000 distinct CDR3 sequences, over 60% seen once. Details on this clonotype: Its antigen remains unidentified.

Unsorted bulk tissue (roughly 17-33 mg) underwent RNA and DNA co-extraction. The sequence came from a woman aged 25 to 45 with primary liver carcinoma and hepatitis B virus infection. The sequencing sample was made of liver tumor tissue from sampling region 1. Subset noted: tumor region T1, superior pole.

CDR3 in amino acids: CADSHRTSGRFNTGELFF. The CDR3 nucleotides are TGTGCCGACAGTCACCGGACTAGCGGGAGGTTTAACACCGGGGAGCTGTTTTTT. The V and J genes are TRBV28 and TRBJ2-2; 14 nucleotides align to TRBD2. J gave up 2 bases and V 11 bases, and 13 bases lay outside the gene matches. The germline V gene has CDR1 MDHEN and CDR2 SYDVKM. The CDR3 is 18 residues long.